The 2 T cell receptor beta chains presented below share a single source sample, sequenced in a study of cytomegalovirus exposure and HLA in healthy donors. TCRdb's copy holds only in-frame clones and misses some; the assay was immunoSEQ multiplex PCR. The sample has 200,000 or so clones, 84% seen once; the top ten hold roughly an eighth. The specimen sequenced was PBMCs. These receptors were taken from a woman between 25 and 40 years old in good health and CMV-seropositive.

The V call is TRBV4-1, the J call TRBJ2-7, with D perhaps matching TRBD2 (6 bases). Germline CDR1 is MGHRA and CDR2 is YSYEKL. V dropped 1 base and J dropped 4 bases, with 14 bases sitting between them. CDR3 length equals 15 residues. The CDR3 DNA reads TGCGCCAGCAGCCAAGGCGGAGGAGGGAGATACGAGCAGTACTTC. It yields the protein CASSQGGGGRYEQYF.

The V and J genes are TRBV15 and TRBJ2-5, with TRBD1 as a possible D gene (5 bases). Germline lookup yields CDR1 LNHNV and CDR2 YYDKDF (reference sequence). V lost 0 bases, J lost 5 bases, and 10 bases lay in between. CDR3 length: 14 residues. The CDR3 DNA is TGTGCCACCAGCAGAGATTCGACAGTCGAGACCCAGTACTTC. Translation: CATSRDSTVETQYF.